This entry lists 10 T cell receptor beta chains sequenced from one sample in a study of blood T cell repertoires in COVID-19. TCRdb's copy holds only in-frame clones and misses some; the assay was immunoSEQ multiplex PCR. The data hold around 380,000 clones, with roughly 86% observed a single time. Source material: peripheral blood. The receptors come from a human donor with acute or convalescent COVID-19. The donor label of this sample is uncertain.

There are a few counts of this clone. The V call is TRBV5-6, the J call TRBJ1-6; D is ambiguous. V was cut by 4 bases and J by 6 bases, with 14 bases left in between. There are 15 residues in the CDR3. The germline CDR1 and CDR2 sequences are SGHDT and YYEEEE. The CDR3 nucleotides read TGTGCCAGCAGCCCGGTGGCAGCGGTTAATTCACCCCTCCACTTT. Its protein product is CASSPVAAVNSPLHF.

The V call is TRBV11-2, the J call TRBJ2-5; D gene ambiguous. The ends were cut back, 0 bases at V and 4 bases at J, with 9 bases in the middle. Per germline, CDR1 SGHAT and CDR2 FQNNGV. This CDR3 is 14 amino acids long. Written as DNA, the CDR3 is TGTGCCAGCAGCTTAGATTTGGCACCAGAGACCCAGTACTTC. As protein: CASSLDLAPETQYF.

This chain connects TRBV5-1 to TRBJ2-2, with 7 bases that match TRBD1. The CDR3 covers 16 residues. V shed 0 bases, J shed 0 bases, and the junction held 2 bases outside the gene matches. The V gene's germline CDR1 is SGHRS and CDR2 YFSETQ. CDR3 sequence (DNA): TGCGCCAGCAGCTTGGCCGGGACAGCGAACACCGGGGAGCTGTTTTTT. Translated: CASSLAGTANTGELFF.

The V and J genes are TRBV10-2 and TRBJ1-1; the match to TRBD1 covers 8 bases. The CDR3 is 16 amino acids. Germline V gene sequence: CDR1 WSHSY, CDR2 SAAADI. Trimming removed 6 bases from V and 4 bases from J; junction bases left unmatched: 13. The CDR3 spells CASSPWTGTVGTEAFF. DNA of the CDR3: TGCGCCAGCAGCCCCTGGACAGGGACAGTAGGCACTGAAGCTTTCTTT.

This chain joins TRBV19 and TRBJ1-6; no firm D call. Trimming pared 7 bases from V and 0 bases from J, leaving 10 bases between. Germline V gives CDR1 LNHDA, CDR2 SQIVND (reference sequence). There are 15 residues in the CDR3. CDR3 nucleotides: TGTGCCAGTAAGAGAGGGAGCTCCTATAATTCACCCCTCCACTTT. It encodes CASKRGSSYNSPLHF.

The table lists this clone with a few counts. In nucleotides, the CDR3 is TGTGCCACCAGCAGAGATCTGGATGCGGGGGCCGGGAACACTGAAGCTTTCTTT. The encoded protein is CATSRDLDAGAGNTEAFF. The V call is TRBV15, the J call TRBJ1-1; tentatively, D is TRBD1 (6 bases). The CDR3 has 18 amino acids. Germline values: CDR1 LNHNV, CDR2 YYDKDF (reference sequence). Trimming removed 0 bases from V and 1 base from J, with 18 bases in between.

Notes on this clone: One end of the junction is discordant with germline, which a read error may explain. V usage is TRBV7-2 and J usage is TRBJ1-2; 9 positions match TRBD1. Germline V gene lookup returns CDR1 SGHTA and CDR2 FQGNSA. The CDR3 length is 15 residues. The CDR3 DNA is TGTGCCAGCAGCTTTAAGGGTACAGGGGGCGCGAGGTTGGCCTTC. Its protein product is CASSFKGTGGARLAF.

The chain joins TRBV7-2 to TRBJ1-1; D remains ambiguous. Looked up from germline, CDR1 is SGHTA and CDR2 is FQGNSA. V was cut by 4 bases and J by 4 bases, with 10 bases left in between. The CDR3 extends over 13 amino acids. The CDR3 sequence is CASSSRPGTEAFF. Here the CDR3 DNA reads TGTGCCAGCAGCTCCCGTCCGGGCACTGAAGCTTTCTTT.

The chain couples TRBV10-2 to TRBJ2-5; D gene ambiguous. CDR3 length: 12 residues. The germline V gene has CDR1 WSHSY and CDR2 SAAADI. V lost 5 bases and J 1 base, leaving 5 bases between the germline ends. CDR3 sequence reads: CASSLLQETQYF. CDR3 DNA sequence: TGCGCCAGCAGTCTCCTCCAAGAGACCCAGTACTTC.

The CDR3 bases are TGTGCCAGCGGGGCTACAGATACGCAGTATTTT. Translation gives CASGATDTQYF. The gene calls are TRBV12-3 or TRBV12-4 and TRBJ2-3, with a possible D match to TRBD1 (5 bases). CDR3 length: 11 amino acids. Trimming cost V 8 bases and J 3 bases, with 6 bases left between them.